The 2 T cell receptor beta chains listed next were all sequenced from one sample in a study of cytomegalovirus exposure and HLA in healthy donors. Profiling relied on immunoSEQ multiplex PCR, and the TCRdb table lists in-frame clones only, not all of them. Of 90,000 to 140,000 clones listed, 85% to 90% are singletons. The material sequenced was PBMCs. These receptor sequences come from a woman aged 18-29 years in good health and CMV-seropositive.

The chain has TRBV18 and TRBJ2-6; D perhaps matches TRBD2 (7 bases). V dropped 3 bases and J dropped 0 bases, with 12 bases sitting between them. The CDR3 runs to 17 residues. Germline CDR1 reads KGHSH; CDR2 reads LQKENI. CDR3 amino acids: CASSPGGRNSGANVLTF. The CDR3 bases are TGTGCCAGCTCACCCGGGGGGCGGAACTCTGGGGCCAACGTCCTGACTTTC.

The chain uses TRBV5-1 and TRBJ1-1; D may be TRBD1 (5 bases). Deletions cut 0 bases from V and 7 bases from J, with 10 bases between. This CDR3 is built from 13 residues. Germline V gene lookup returns CDR1 SGHRS and CDR2 YFSETQ. DNA for the CDR3: TGCGCCAGCAGCTTGGAGGGGTTCCGTGAAGCTTTCTTT. The encoded protein is CASSLEGFREAFF.